The rows below give T cell receptor beta chains drawn from one sample of a study of T-cell memory formation after mild COVID-19. A single record per CDR3 protein comes from TCRdb applying MiXCR to the 5' RACE reads. The table includes a few hundred thousand distinct CDR3 sequences, 20% detected once. The sequencing input was PBMCs or a T cell subset sorted from them (not recorded which). These receptors originate from a man aged 18 to 30 who had mild COVID-19 (a few samples of this study predate the infection). Cell type and time point are not known. The CDR3 runs from the conserved cysteine through the conserved F or W. Each record gives: clone size, J gene, D gene, V gene, CDR3 DNA, CDR3 protein. A D gene is named only where the DNA matches it firmly. Size values are once, few and many counts, or a class for expanded clones, and some rows have none.

few,TRBJ2-5,TRBD1,TRBV28,TGTGCCAGCAGGAAGGACAGGGGGCGCCGAGAGACCCAGTACTTC,CASRKDRGRRETQYF
few,TRBJ2-5,TRBD2,TRBV4-3,TGCGCCAGCAGCCAAGAATCTAGCGGGGGGACCCAGTACTTC,CASSQESSGGTQYF
NA,TRBJ2-2,NA,TRBV4-1,TGCGCCACCACAGATAGTACCGGGGAGCTGTTTTTT,CATTDSTGELFF
NA,TRBJ1-5,TRBD1,TRBV7-2,TGTGCCAGCGCGACCCTAACAGGGGCCAATCAGCCCCAGCATTTT,CASATLTGANQPQHF
NA,TRBJ1-2,NA,TRBV28,TGTGCCAGCAGGCTCTATCTCGGCGGCTACACCTTC,CASRLYLGGYTF
few,TRBJ1-5,NA,TRBV7-2,TGTGCCAGCAGCTGGTTTCAGGGAAGCAATCAGCCCCAGCATTTT,CASSWFQGSNQPQHF
NA,TRBJ2-3,TRBD2,TRBV12-3/TRBV12-4,TGTGCCAGCAGTTTGGATACTAGCGGGAGCACAGATACGCAGTATTTT,CASSLDTSGSTDTQYF
few,TRBJ1-2,NA,TRBV5-1,TGCGCCAGCAGCAGAGGAGGGGCCGAGGATTATGGCTACACCTTC,CASSRGGAEDYGYTF
many,TRBJ1-1,TRBD1,TRBV6-2/TRBV6-3,TGTGCCAGCAGTCCCCGGACAGGGCCAAGTCAGGGTGAAGCTTTCTTT,CASSPRTGPSQGEAFF
few,TRBJ2-5,NA,TRBV7-2,TGTGCCAGCAGCACCTTGGAGACCCAGTACTTC,CASSTLETQYF
NA,TRBJ2-3,TRBD2,TRBV5-5,TGTGCCAGCAGCTCAACCGGGACTAGTCCTAGCACAGATACGCAGTATTTT,CASSSTGTSPSTDTQYF
few,TRBJ1-1,NA,TRBV5-5,TGTGCCAGCAGCTTGGAAAGATTCACTGAAGCTTTCTTT,CASSLERFTEAFF
many,TRBJ1-1,NA,TRBV12-3/TRBV12-4,TGTGCCAGCAGTTGGACAGAGAACACTGAAGCTTTCTTT,CASSWTENTEAFF
NA,TRBJ1-6,NA,TRBV9,TGTGCCAGCAGCGTAGAAAGTTTAAATTCACCCCTCCACTTT,CASSVESLNSPLHF
few,TRBJ2-1,TRBD1,TRBV5-1,TGCGCCAGCAGTCTCAGGGGACAGTCCTACAATGAGCAGTTCTTC,CASSLRGQSYNEQFF
NA,TRBJ2-2,NA,TRBV4-1,TGCGCCAGCAGCCATTTAGGGGCGACGACCGGGGAGCTGTTTTTT,CASSHLGATTGELFF
NA,TRBJ2-5,TRBD2,TRBV7-7,TGTGCCAGCAGCCCGGGGGGTGCGGGAGAGCAAGAGACCCAGTACTTC,CASSPGGAGEQETQYF
NA,TRBJ2-2,TRBD2,TRBV4-3,TGCGCCAGCAGCCCCCTAGCGGGGAACACCGGGGAGCTGTTTTTT,CASSPLAGNTGELFF
few,TRBJ2-7,NA,TRBV5-1,TGCGCCAGCAGCTTCGGAGAGAGCCCCTACGAGCAGTACTTC,CASSFGESPYEQYF
few,TRBJ1-4,NA,TRBV7-7,TGTGCCAGCAGCTTAAACGTTAATGAAAAACTGTTTTTT,CASSLNVNEKLFF
NA,TRBJ2-1,NA,TRBV13,TGTGCCAGCAGTCCGGGACCCCGAGGCAATGAGCAGTTCTTC,CASSPGPRGNEQFF
few,TRBJ1-2,NA,TRBV28,TGTGCCAGCAGTTTGGGGGGAAATGGCTACACCTTC,CASSLGGNGYTF
few,TRBJ2-7,NA,TRBV7-9,TGTGCCAGCAGCTTAGTTGGGTCATCCTACGAGCAGTACTTC,CASSLVGSSYEQYF
NA,TRBJ1-2,TRBD1,TRBV4-1,TGCGCCAGCAGCCAAGGGGACAGGGCTGTGGGGTATGGCTACACCTTC,CASSQGDRAVGYGYTF
NA,TRBJ2-6,NA,TRBV6-5,TGTGCCAGCAGCACAGGTGCCTTCTCTGGGGCCAACGTCCTGACTTTC,CASSTGAFSGANVLTF
NA,TRBJ2-5,TRBD2,TRBV7-2,TGTGCCAGCAGCCCCCTGGGCCTAGCGGGGGTAGAGACCCAGTACTTC,CASSPLGLAGVETQYF
few,TRBJ2-7,TRBD1,TRBV7-2,TGTGCCAGCAGCCTCGACAGGGTAGTCTACGAGCAGTACTTC,CASSLDRVVYEQYF
NA,TRBJ1-4,TRBD1,TRBV5-5,TGTGCCAGCAGCTCATATCCAGACAGGGCGGGTAATGAAAAACTGTTTTTT,CASSSYPDRAGNEKLFF
few,TRBJ1-3,TRBD1,TRBV11-3,TGTGCCAGCAGCTACGGGGACAGAGGAAACACCATATATTTT,CASSYGDRGNTIYF
NA,TRBJ2-5,NA,TRBV20-1,TGCAGTGCTGGGGGGGCACGCCAAGAGACCCAGTACTTC,CSAGGARQETQYF
NA,TRBJ2-3,NA,TRBV11-3,TGTGCCAGCAGCTCCAGGGGTTCCGATACGCAGTATTTT,CASSSRGSDTQYF
NA,TRBJ1-1,TRBD1,TRBV10-3,TGTGCCATTTCACAGGGGGGGAACACTGAAGCTTTCTTT,CAISQGGNTEAFF
few,TRBJ2-1,NA,TRBV4-3,TGCGCCAGCTCTACTCGGGGGCCCGGGGATGAGCAGTTCTTC,CASSTRGPGDEQFF
NA,TRBJ2-5,NA,TRBV20-1,TGCAGTGCTAGAGATGGAGGGAGTCTTAAGTCGGAAGAGACCCAGTACTTC,CSARDGGSLKSEETQYF
few,TRBJ2-6,NA,TRBV12-3/TRBV12-4,TGTGCCAGCAGTTTAGAAGGGGCTGGGGCCAACGTCCTGACTTTC,CASSLEGAGANVLTF
NA,TRBJ1-2,TRBD1,TRBV29-1,TGCGGGACAGGGAACTATGGCTACACCTTC,CGTGNYGYTF
NA,TRBJ2-2,TRBD1,TRBV5-1,TGCGCCAGCAGCTCGAGGACAGGGGCCACCGGGGAGCTGTTTTTT,CASSSRTGATGELFF
NA,TRBJ2-5,NA,TRBV29-1,TGCAGCGTTGAATCCAGCTCTGAGACCCAGTACTTC,CSVESSSETQYF
NA,TRBJ2-5,NA,TRBV5-1,TGCGCCAGCAGCTTGACCGTGGAGACCCAGTACTTC,CASSLTVETQYF
NA,TRBJ1-4,NA,TRBV7-9,TGTGCCAGCAGCTTATTTGATGTCAGGAATGAAAAACTGTTTTTT,CASSLFDVRNEKLFF
few,TRBJ2-2,TRBD1,TRBV27,TGTGCCAGCAGTTTCTCAGGGGGAAGAGGAGAGCTGTTTTTT,CASSFSGGRGELFF
few,TRBJ1-1,TRBD1,TRBV7-2,TGTGCCAGCAGCCCGGACAGGGTGGTCACTGAAGCTTTCTTT,CASSPDRVVTEAFF
NA,TRBJ2-2,TRBD1,TRBV7-3,TGTGCCAGCAGCTCGACAGGGGCCGGGGAGCTGTTTTTT,CASSSTGAGELFF
few,TRBJ2-7,NA,TRBV3-1,TGTGCCAGCTCCCCAGGGGGGGCATACTACGAGCAGTACTTC,CASSPGGAYYEQYF
few,TRBJ2-7,NA,TRBV4-3,TGCGCCAGCAGCCAAGATCAGGGGGGCAGGGAGCAGTACTTC,CASSQDQGGREQYF